The 4 T cell receptor beta chains below all came from one sample that was sequenced in a study of blood T cell repertoires in COVID-19. Clones were read by immunoSEQ multiplex PCR, and TCRdb kept only the in-frame ones, dropping some. The sample consists of some 460,000 clones, about nine tenths of them appearing once. Sequencing was carried out using PBMCs or T cells enriched from blood (not recorded which). The receptor set was obtained from a woman aged 18 to 35 who had recovered from COVID-19.

The CDR3 DNA is TGTGCCAGCAGCCCTCCCGGGAGGGCCACAGATACGCAGTATTTT. It specifies CASSPPGRATDTQYF. V is TRBV14 and J is TRBJ2-3; 8 nucleotides align to TRBD2. Germline V gene data show CDR1 as SGHDN and CDR2 as FVKESK. Trimming at V came to 4 bases and at J to 2 bases, leaving 5 bases not matched to a gene. This CDR3 is 15 amino acids long.

The V gene is TRBV19, the J gene TRBJ2-4; 9 nucleotides match TRBD1. Losses at the gene ends were 9 bases for V and 5 bases for J; bases not matched to a gene: 8. The CDR3 has 14 amino acids. Germline lookup yields CDR1 LNHDA and CDR2 SQIVND (reference sequence). The CDR3 sequence: CASTRRTGENIQYF. For the CDR3, the DNA is TGTGCCAGCACCAGACGGACAGGGGAAAACATTCAGTACTTC.

J is TRBJ1-2 and V is TRBV9; 9 bases match TRBD1. Germline values: CDR1 SGDLS, CDR2 YYNGEE. Losses at the gene ends were 0 bases for V and 12 bases for J; bases not matched to a gene: 9. This CDR3 has 14 amino acids. The CDR3 here is CASSVAGTGSGNTF. The CDR3, as DNA: TGTGCCAGCAGCGTAGCCGGGACAGGGAGCGGCAACACCTTC.

This rearrangement joins TRBV7-9 to TRBJ1-5; tentatively, D is TRBD1 (5 bases). V was pared by 2 bases and J by 6 bases, with 8 bases between. Germline values: CDR1 SEHNR, CDR2 FQNEAQ (reference sequence). The CDR3 is 13 amino acids. For the CDR3, the DNA is TGTGCCAGCAGCTTACAGGGTGGTCAGCCCCAGCATTTT. As protein: CASSLQGGQPQHF.